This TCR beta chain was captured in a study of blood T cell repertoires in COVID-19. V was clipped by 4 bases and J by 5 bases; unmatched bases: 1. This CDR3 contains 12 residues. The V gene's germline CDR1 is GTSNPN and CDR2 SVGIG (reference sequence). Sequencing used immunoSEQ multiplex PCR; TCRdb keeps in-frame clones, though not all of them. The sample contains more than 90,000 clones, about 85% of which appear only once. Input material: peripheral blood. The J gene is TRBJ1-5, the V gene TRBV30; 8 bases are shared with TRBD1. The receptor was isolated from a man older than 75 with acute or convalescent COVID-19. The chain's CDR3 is CAWTDRDQPQHF. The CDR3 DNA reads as TGTGCCTGGACGGACAGGGATCAGCCCCAGCATTTT. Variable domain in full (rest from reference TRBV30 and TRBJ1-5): SQTIHQWPATLVQPVGSPLSLECTVEGTSNPNLYWYRQAAGRGLQLLFYSVGIGQISSEVPQNLSASRPQDRQFILSSKKLLLSDSGFYLCAWTDRDQPQHFGDGTRLSIL.